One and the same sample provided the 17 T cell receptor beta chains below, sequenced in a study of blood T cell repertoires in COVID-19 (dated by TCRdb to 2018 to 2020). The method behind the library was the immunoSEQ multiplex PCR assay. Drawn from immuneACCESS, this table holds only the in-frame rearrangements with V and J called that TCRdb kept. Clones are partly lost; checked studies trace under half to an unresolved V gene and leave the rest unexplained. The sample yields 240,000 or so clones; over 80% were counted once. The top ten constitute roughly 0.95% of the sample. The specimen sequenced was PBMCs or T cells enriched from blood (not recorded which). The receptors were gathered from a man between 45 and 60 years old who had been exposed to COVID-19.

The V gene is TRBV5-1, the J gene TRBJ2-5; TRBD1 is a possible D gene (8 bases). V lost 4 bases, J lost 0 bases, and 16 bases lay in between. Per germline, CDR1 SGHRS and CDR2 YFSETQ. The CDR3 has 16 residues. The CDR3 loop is CASSRFTGGDQETQYF. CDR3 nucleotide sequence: TGCGCCAGCAGCCGTTTCACAGGGGGGGACCAAGAGACCCAGTACTTC. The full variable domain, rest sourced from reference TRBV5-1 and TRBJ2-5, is KAGVTQTPRYLIKTRGQQVTLSCSPISGHRSVSWYQQTPGQGLQFLFEYFSETQRNKGNFPGRFSGRQFSNSRSEMNVSTLELGDSALYLCASSRFTGGDQETQYFGPGTRLLVL.

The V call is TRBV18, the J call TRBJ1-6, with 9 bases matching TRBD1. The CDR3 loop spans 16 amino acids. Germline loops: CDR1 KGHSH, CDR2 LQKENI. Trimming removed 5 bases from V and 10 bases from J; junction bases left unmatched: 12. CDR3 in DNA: TGTGCCAGCTCAACAGAACAGGGGGCTCTAGGATCACCCCTCCACTTT. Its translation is CASSTEQGALGSPLHF. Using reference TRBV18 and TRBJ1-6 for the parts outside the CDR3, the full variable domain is NAGVMQNPRHLVRRRGQEARLRCSPMKGHSHVYWYRQLPEEGLKFMVYLQKENIIDESGMPKERFSAEFPKEGPSILRIQQVVRGDSAAYFCASSTEQGALGSPLHFGNGTRLTVT.

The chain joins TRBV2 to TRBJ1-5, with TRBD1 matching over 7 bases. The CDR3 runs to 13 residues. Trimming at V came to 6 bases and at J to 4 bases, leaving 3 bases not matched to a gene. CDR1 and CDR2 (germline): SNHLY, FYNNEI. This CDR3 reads CASRSGGNQPQHF. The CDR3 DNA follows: TGTGCCAGCAGATCAGGGGGGAATCAGCCCCAGCATTTT.

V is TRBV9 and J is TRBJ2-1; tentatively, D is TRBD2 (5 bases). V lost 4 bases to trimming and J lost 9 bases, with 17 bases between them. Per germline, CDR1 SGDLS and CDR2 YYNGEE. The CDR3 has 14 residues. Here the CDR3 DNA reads TGTGCCAGCAGCCCTCGGATATCACGGGGTGAGCAGTTCTTC. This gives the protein CASSPRISRGEQFF.

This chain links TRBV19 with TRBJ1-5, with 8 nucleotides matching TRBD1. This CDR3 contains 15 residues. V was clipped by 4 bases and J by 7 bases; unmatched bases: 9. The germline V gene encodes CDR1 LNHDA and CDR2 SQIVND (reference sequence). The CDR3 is CASSTPDRVRQPQHF. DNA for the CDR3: TGTGCCAGTAGTACCCCGGACAGGGTCCGGCAGCCCCAGCATTTT.

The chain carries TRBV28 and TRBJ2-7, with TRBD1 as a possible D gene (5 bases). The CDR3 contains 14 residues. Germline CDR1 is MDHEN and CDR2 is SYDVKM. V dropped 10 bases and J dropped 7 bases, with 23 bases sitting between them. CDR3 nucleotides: TGTGCCACTACACAGGCAGGGAAAGTCCTGGAGCAGTACGTC. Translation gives CATTQAGKVLEQYV.

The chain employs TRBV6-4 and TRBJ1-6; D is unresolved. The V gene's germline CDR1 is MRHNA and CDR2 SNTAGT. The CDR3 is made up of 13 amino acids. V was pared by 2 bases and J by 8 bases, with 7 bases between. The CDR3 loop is CASSDENDSPLHF. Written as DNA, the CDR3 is TGTGCCAGCAGTGACGAGAACGATTCACCCCTCCACTTT.

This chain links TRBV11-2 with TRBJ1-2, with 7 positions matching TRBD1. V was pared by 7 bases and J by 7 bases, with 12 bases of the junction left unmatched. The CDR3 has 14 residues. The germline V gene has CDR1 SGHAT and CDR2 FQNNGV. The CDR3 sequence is CASNPDRALSGYTF. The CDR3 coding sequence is TGTGCCAGCAACCCAGACAGGGCTCTGAGTGGCTACACCTTC.

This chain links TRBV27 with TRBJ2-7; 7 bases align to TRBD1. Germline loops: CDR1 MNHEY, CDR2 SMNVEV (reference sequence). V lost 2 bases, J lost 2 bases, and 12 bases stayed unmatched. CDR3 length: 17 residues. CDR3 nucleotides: TGTGCCAGCAGTTTAGTGCAGTTCGGACAGGAACCCTACGAGCAGTACTTC. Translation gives CASSLVQFGQEPYEQYF.

The chain's CDR3 is CASKRQGAKDEAFF. Here the CDR3 DNA reads TGTGCCAGCAAAAGACAGGGGGCGAAGGATGAAGCTTTCTTT. This chain links TRBV27 with TRBJ1-1, with TRBD1 matching over 10 bases. The V and J ends lost 7 bases and 7 bases, in that order; junction bases with no gene match: 9. Germline loops: CDR1 MNHEY, CDR2 SMNVEV (reference sequence). CDR3 length: 14 amino acids.

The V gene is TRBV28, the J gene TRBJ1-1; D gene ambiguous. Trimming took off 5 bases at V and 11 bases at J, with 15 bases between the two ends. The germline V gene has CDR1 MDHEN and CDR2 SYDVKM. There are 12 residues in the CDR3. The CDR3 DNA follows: TGTGCCAGCAGTGAATCGCGGAGAGACGCTTTCTTT. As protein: CASSESRRDAFF.

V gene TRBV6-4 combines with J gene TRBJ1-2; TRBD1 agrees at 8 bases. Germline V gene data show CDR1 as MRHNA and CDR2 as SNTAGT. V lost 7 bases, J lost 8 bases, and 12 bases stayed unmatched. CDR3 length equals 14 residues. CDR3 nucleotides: TGTGCCAGCACTCCGGACAGGGAGATGGGAGGCTACACCTTC. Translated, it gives CASTPDREMGGYTF.

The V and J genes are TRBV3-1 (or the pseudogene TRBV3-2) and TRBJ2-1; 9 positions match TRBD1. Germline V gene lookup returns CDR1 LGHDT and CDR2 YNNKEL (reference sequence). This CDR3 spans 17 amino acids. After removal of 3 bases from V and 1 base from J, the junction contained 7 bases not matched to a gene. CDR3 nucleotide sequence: TGTGCCAGCAGCCAGGACAGGGGAGAGGGATCCTACAATGAGCAGTTCTTC. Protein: CASSQDRGEGSYNEQFF.

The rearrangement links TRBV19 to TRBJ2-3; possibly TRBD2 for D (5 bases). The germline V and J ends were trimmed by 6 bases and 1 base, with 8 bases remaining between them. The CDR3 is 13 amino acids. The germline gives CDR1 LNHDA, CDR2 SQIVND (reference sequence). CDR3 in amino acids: CASSVSGTDTQYF. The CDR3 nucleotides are TGTGCCAGTAGCGTTAGCGGCACAGATACGCAGTATTTT.

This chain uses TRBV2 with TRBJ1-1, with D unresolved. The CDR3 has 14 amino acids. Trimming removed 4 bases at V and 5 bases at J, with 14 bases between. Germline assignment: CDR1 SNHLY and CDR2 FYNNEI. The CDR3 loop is CASSVGAPETEAFF. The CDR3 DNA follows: TGTGCCAGCAGTGTCGGAGCCCCGGAGACTGAAGCTTTCTTT.

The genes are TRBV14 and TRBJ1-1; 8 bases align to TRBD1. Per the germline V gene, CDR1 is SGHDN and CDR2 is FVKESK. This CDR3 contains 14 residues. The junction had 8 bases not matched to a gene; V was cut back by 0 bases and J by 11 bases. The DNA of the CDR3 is TGTGCCAGCAGCCAAGATAACAGGGGGAGGATTGCTTTCTTT. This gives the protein CASSQDNRGRIAFF. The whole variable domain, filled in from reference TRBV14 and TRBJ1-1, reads EAGVTQFPSHSVIEKGQTVTLRCDPISGHDNLYWYRRVMGKEIKFLLHFVKESKQDESGMPNNRFLAERTGGTYSTLKVQPAELEDSGVYFCASSQDNRGRIAFFGQGTRLTVV.

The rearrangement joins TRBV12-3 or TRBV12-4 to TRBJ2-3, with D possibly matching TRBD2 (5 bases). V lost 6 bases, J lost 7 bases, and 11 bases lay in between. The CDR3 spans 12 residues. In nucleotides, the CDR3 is TGTGCCAGCAGCCCGGGATCTCATACGCAGTATTTT. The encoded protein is CASSPGSHTQYF.